The T cell receptor beta chain described here comes from a study of human T cells and chemical hapten exposure. Points from the study as a whole: Alopecia in the donors means their immune response may deviate from healthy people's.

The library gave individual cDNA molecules unique molecular identifiers. From the RACE reads, TCRdb called clonotypes with MiXCR, one entry per CDR3 protein. The sample lists some 110,000 distinct CDR3 sequences, more than 10% seen once, with 1.5% to 2% in the top ten. A few counts support this clonotype. Its specificity is unknown. The time point: pre-sensitization, week 0. Treatment: therapeutic diphenylcyclopropenone sensitization with weekly scalp DPC. Phlebotomy was performed prior to application of every patch test. This CDR3 has 14 amino acids. Trimming stripped 4 bases from V and 4 bases from J, with 17 bases between. CDR1 and CDR2 from the germline V gene are DFQATT and SNEGSKA (reference sequence).

The J gene is TRBJ2-7, the V gene TRBV20-1; tentatively, D is TRBD1 or TRBD2 (6 bases each). This clonotype originated in a woman in her forties or fifties with alopecia areata. Some clones in this sample may be carry-over from other donors' samples. Sequenced here: whole blood, sampled in connection with sensitization to the hapten diphenylcyclopropenone (DPC). The CDR3, as DNA: TGCAGTGCTAATCATCCGGGGGCCGGGTACGAGCAGTACTTC. Amino acid sequence: CSANHPGAGYEQYF.